These 5 T cell receptor beta chains share one sample of origin, sequenced in a study of cytomegalovirus exposure and HLA in healthy donors. The PCR made use of 60 Vbeta and 13 Jbeta primers. This table comes from immunoSEQ multiplex PCR, and its TCRdb copy is limited to in-frame clones, with some not included. The sample includes 110,000 or so clones, about 80% of them seen just once. Sequenced: PBMCs. The receptors here all came from a woman between 50 and 59 years old in good health and CMV-seropositive.

The chain couples TRBV5-5 to TRBJ2-6; 11 nucleotides align to TRBD1. V was pared by 5 bases and J by 2 bases, with 6 bases of the junction left unmatched. CDR1 is SGHKS, CDR2 YYEKEE, per germline (reference sequence). This CDR3 contains 17 residues. DNA of the CDR3: TGTGCCAGCAGTCGGACAGGGGGCGCGGCTGGGGCCAACGTCCTGACTTTC. It encodes CASSRTGGAAGANVLTF.

Regarding this clone: One end of the junction does not line up with germline, which may come from a read error. This chain joins TRBV6-1 and TRBJ2-1; 9 bases line up with TRBD1. The V gene's germline CDR1 is MNHNS and CDR2 SASEGT. The length of the CDR3 is 13 residues. The CDR3 DNA sequence: TGTGCCAGCAGTCCGTCGGACAGGGGCCCTTTGGTCTTC. Its protein is CASSPSDRGPLVF.

The V and J genes are TRBV5-5 and TRBJ2-7; D might be TRBD1 (5 bases). Germline V lookup: CDR1 SGHKS, CDR2 YYEKEE (reference sequence). V lost 6 bases and J lost 6, with 19 bases in between. The CDR3 runs to 14 residues. CDR3 in amino acids: CASTPQGSMGEQYF. The CDR3 DNA reads as TGTGCCAGCACCCCCCAGGGCAGCATGGGCGAGCAGTACTTC.

This chain links TRBV5-6 with TRBJ2-1; TRBD2 aligns across 11 bases. CDR1 is SGHDT and CDR2 is YYEEEE in the germline V gene. CDR3 length: 16 amino acids. V lost 2 bases, J lost 6 bases, and 7 bases stayed unmatched. CDR3 sequence (DNA): TGTGCCAGCAGCTTTAAACTAGCGGGAGCAAGCAATGAGCAGTTCTTC. The encoded protein is CASSFKLAGASNEQFF.

The chain recombines TRBV2 with TRBJ2-3; no clear D. Germline lookup yields CDR1 SNHLY and CDR2 FYNNEI. The V end was cut by 9 bases, the J end by 0 bases, with 13 bases between. This CDR3 region has 14 residues. CDR3 sequence: CASLSALSTDTQYF. CDR3 coding DNA: TGTGCCAGTCTTTCAGCGTTGAGCACAGATACGCAGTATTTT.